The entry below describes one T cell receptor beta chain. The data originate from a study of blood T cell repertoires in COVID-19. Study as a whole: Acute-phase and convalescent COVID-19 samples originated in the United States, Italy and Spain.

Sequencing was performed with immunoSEQ multiplex PCR; in TCRdb, only in-frame clones are kept and a portion is missing. The table lists roughly 190,000 clones, 86% of them singletons. The sample was peripheral blood. This receptor was taken from a woman at least 80 years old in a cohort sampled during active or convalescent COVID-19.

As DNA, the CDR3 is TGTGCCAGCTCACTAAGACAGGGGGCCTACACCTTC. It codes for CASSLRQGAYTF. The chain uses TRBV18 and TRBJ1-2, with TRBD1 matching over 10 bases. The V gene end was trimmed by 4 bases and the J gene end by 10 bases; junction bases not matched to a gene: 3. The germline CDR1 and CDR2 sequences are KGHSH and LQKENI. The CDR3 length is 12 residues.